Reported below is one T cell receptor beta chain. This clonotype has ten or more counts. It lacks a known antigen. Base qualities are not recorded, but no much larger clone differs from it by a single base. The sample's time point, from its label and the paper: newly diagnosed GD, antithyroid drugs for less than 3 months. RNA was extracted from PBMCs in TRIzol for both TCR sequencing and RNA sequencing. Graves' disease was diagnosed according to American Thyroid Association guidelines. Patients for the study were recruited at an endocrinology department in Xi'an, China. Each patient gave 9 to 10 milliliters of peripheral blood, collected in an EDTA anticoagulant tube. PBMCs were isolated by Ficoll Paque Plus density gradient separation without further T cell sorting. RNA quality was checked with an Agilent 2100 Bioanalyzer and agarose gel, and concentration with a NanoDrop 2000. These data are taken from a study of regulatory T cells in long-lasting Graves disease (dated by TCRdb to the early 2020s). The study in broad terms: Newly diagnosed Graves' disease patients had taken antithyroid drugs for less than 3 months. TCR sequencing covered roughly 13 persistent and roughly 20 newly diagnosed Graves' disease patients, around 33 samples in total. Peripheral blood TCR sequencing and RNA sequencing compared persistent Graves' disease patients with newly diagnosed Graves' disease patients. The study was conducted in China and was registered as a clinical trial. General findings and caveats noted by the study authors: Lower TCR Shannon entropy and fewer highly expanded clones were observed in persistent Graves' disease patients than in newly diagnosed patients, which suggested clonal expansion. Patients with persistent disease shared more public clonotypes (approximately 2,500) than newly diagnosed patients did (more than 900). Persistent disease showed preferential use of TRBV28, TRBJ1-2 and TRBJ2-5, whereas newly diagnosed disease favored TRBV20-1 and TRBJ2-1. The authors noted that the small sample size was a limitation that may lower accuracy. Sequencing and analysis were limited to the TCR beta chain. The study examined only peripheral blood because the primary lesion, thyroid tissue, could not be accessed.

Libraries were prepared through multiplex PCR. The sequencer listed for this sample is Illumina HiSeq 4000. To build TCR beta libraries, CDR3 regions were amplified by Arm-PCR using iRepertoire HTBI primers. PCR products were gel purified before sequencing. In the paper's pipeline: Across samples, roughly 60 TRBV and 13 to 15 TRBJ segments were identified and used for gene usage analysis of CDR3 amino acid clonotypes. COPE and FqMerger were used to merge the filtered high-quality paired reads into contigs. Contigs were aligned with BLAST to IMGT TRBV, TRBD and TRBJ reference genes, and CDR3 was defined per IMGT. Any clonotype with a frequency above 0.1% was classified as a highly expanded clone. Repertoire diversity was measured by Shannon entropy, and V-J evenness by the Gini coefficient. A clonotype found in more than one individual was treated as public. The public reads were reanalyzed by TCRdb: fastp trimming at Q25, MiXCR alignment, in-frame beta chains only. Duplicate CDR3 protein sequences are folded into a single record with the most common DNA and genes. TCRdb's processing, not the study's, gives the V and J calls here. This sample lists about 440,000 distinct CDR3 sequences; about 16% were detected once. Of the sample, about 10% is held by the ten largest clones.

Trimmed from V: 2 bases; trimmed from J: 2 bases; junction bases lacking a gene match: 5. From the cysteine through the phenylalanine, the CDR3 covers 15 amino acids. The CDR3 DNA has 45 bases and is translated from base 1. Reading the germline V gene (reference sequence) gives CDR1 PRHDT and CDR2 FYEKMQ. These data were also reused for a study on T cells in Graves' hyperthyroidism and ophthalmopathy. From the second report: Stable Graves' hyperthyroidism was defined as no progression to ophthalmopathy during 18 months of follow-up. Hyperthyroidism patients were aged 18 to 65 years and newly diagnosed, with disease duration of less than 2 months. Patients with uncontrolled infections, other autoimmune diseases, pregnancy or lactation were excluded. Clinical symptoms, serum thyroxine and TRAb, thyroid ultrasound, and orbital computed tomography formed the basis for the diagnoses. The TCR CDR3 was subjected to a first round of RT-PCR using the HTBI primer set and the Qiagen OneStep RT-PCR kit. Blood samples also contained most of the expanded thyroid clonotypes (frequency above 0.001), which suggests that blood repertoires may reflect thyroid immune responses. A 13 V-J signature model separated ophthalmopathy from stable hyperthyroidism, with around 88% sensitivity and around 84% specificity in cross-validation and 80%/75% in testing. In validation, the model predicted progression to ophthalmopathy a median of around 6.5 months before onset, with 70% to 71% sensitivity and just under 75% specificity. A discovery cohort of about a hundred patients, about 40 with Graves' ophthalmopathy and 57 with stable Graves' hyperthyroidism, was used to find distinguishing TCR V-J signatures. Prospective prediction of ophthalmopathy was tested in an independent validation cohort of about 19 hyperthyroidism patients and some 17 patients who later progressed to ophthalmopathy. The 100 discovery patients were randomly divided into training and test sets at a 7:3 ratio. Thyroid tissue and blood T-cell repertoires from six or seven Graves' hyperthyroidism patients were also compared in the study. Once sampling was done, hyperthyroidism patients were given methimazole at a starting dose of 30 mg daily, whereas ophthalmopathy patients were given high-dose intravenous methylprednisolone. A second multiplex PCR round built the libraries, followed by size selection and purification. Sequencing of the libraries was done on an Illumina HiSeq2000 using paired-end 100 bp reads. SOAPnuke was used to process the raw data, throwing out any read that contained adapters or uncalled bases, had a mean Phred below 15, or lacked an exact constant-primer or identifier match. High-quality paired reads were merged with COPE v1.2.5, and unique nucleotide sequences were defined as clonotypes. MiTCR v1.1 was used to align clonotypes to the IMGT TRBV, TRBD and TRBJ reference segments. Analysis was restricted to V-J combinations with a frequency above 0.0001, which covered approximately 99% of repertoires. The TCS score was defined as the ratio of F50 (clonal expansion) to E x V (chaos), calculated using BLOSUM62-based TCRdist between CDR3 peptides within each V-J. Welch's t-statistics and random forest reduced just over 500 V-J features to some 14, which were used in a naive Bayes classifier (R e1071). No statistical method was used to fix the sample size in advance, and group allocation was not hidden from the investigators. According to the paper, TCR Vbeta CDR3 sequencing was carried out on around 140 peripheral blood samples, which came from 40 to 45 ophthalmopathy, approximately 78 hyperthyroidism and approximately 17 progressor patients.

The material sequenced was peripheral blood mononuclear cells (PBMCs), taken at new diagnosis, from a patient treated with antithyroid drugs. The chain employs TRBV13 and TRBJ2-7, and 8 bases in between align with TRBD2. This clonotype was sampled from a woman in her 30s with Graves disease. Donor details come from another sample of the same person, matched by shared clones. The DNA reads TGTGCCAGCAGCTTATCCTCCGGGAGGGCCTACGAGCAGTACTTC. The encoded protein is CASSLSSGRAYEQYF.